This T cell receptor (beta chain) was observed in a study of radiation and T cells in renal cell carcinoma. Study overall: Nephrectomy followed 15 Gy stereotactic body radiation by 4 weeks. Notes on the study in general: No pretreatment tumor biopsies were available for baseline clonotypes. From baseline, blood top tumor clonotypes peaked at 2 weeks post-radiation.

Time point of the sample: baseline pretreatment blood. Indicated treatment: 15 Gy SBRT to primary tumor, nephrectomy 4 weeks later. The patient's renal cell carcinoma had clear cell pathology. As to this clone: Its antigen remains unknown.

This table comes from immunoSEQ multiplex PCR, and its TCRdb copy is limited to in-frame clones, with some not included. The table includes just over 95,000 clones, roughly 90% detected once. CDR1 and CDR2 (germline): MNHEY, SVGAGI. This CDR3 comprises 14 residues. V was shortened by 1 base and J by 5 bases, with 9 bases between the two germline ends. The material was blood, obtained from a patient whose treatment included radiotherapy and nephrectomy. The rearrangement uses TRBV6-5 and TRBJ1-5, with D tentatively TRBD1 (6 bases). The TCR comes from a man aged 45 to 65 with renal cell carcinoma. The CDR3 sequence: CASSYLGGDQPQHF. CDR3 nucleotides: TGTGCCAGCAGTTACTTGGGGGGCGATCAGCCCCAGCATTTT.